This T cell receptor (beta chain) stems from a study of shared clonotypes between healthy human individuals. Notes on this clone: Its cognate antigen is unknown.

The study's findings and limits: Depth of sequencing was expected to influence donor clonotype sharing.

An even split of each subset's genomic DNA across several immunoSEQ plates was performed. TCRdb's table, derived via immunoSEQ multiplex PCR, lists solely in-frame clones and lacks some. The table records around 2,100,000 clones, less than 95% of them present only once. The ends lost 1 base at V and 4 bases at J; junction bases unmatched: 4. The CDR3 runs 15 residues. Germline CDR1 and CDR2: SGHNT and YYREEE (reference sequence). Naive CD8 isolation took CD45RO-negative cells positively selected for CCR7 and excluded terminally differentiated effector memory CD45RA+ cells. The TCR sequence derives from a man younger than 35 in good health. Sequenced sample: naive CD8+ T cells sorted from blood. The chain recombines TRBV5-4 with TRBJ2-7; 11 nucleotides match TRBD2. The CDR3 coding sequence is TGTGCCAGCAGCTTGCTTAGCGGGGGGGATTACGAGCAGTACTTC. Protein: CASSLLSGGDYEQYF.